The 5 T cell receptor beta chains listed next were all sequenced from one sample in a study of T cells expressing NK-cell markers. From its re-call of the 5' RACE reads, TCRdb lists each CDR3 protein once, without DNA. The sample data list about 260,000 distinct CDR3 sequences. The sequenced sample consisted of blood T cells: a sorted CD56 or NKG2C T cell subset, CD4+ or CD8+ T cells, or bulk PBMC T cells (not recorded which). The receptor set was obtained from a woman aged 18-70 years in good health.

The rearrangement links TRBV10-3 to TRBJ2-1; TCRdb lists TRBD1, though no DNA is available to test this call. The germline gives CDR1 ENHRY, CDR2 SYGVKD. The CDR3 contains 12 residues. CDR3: CATNRDTDEQFF.

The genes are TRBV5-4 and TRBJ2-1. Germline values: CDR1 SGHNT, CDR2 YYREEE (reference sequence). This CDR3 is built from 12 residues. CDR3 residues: CASSLGLGEQFF.

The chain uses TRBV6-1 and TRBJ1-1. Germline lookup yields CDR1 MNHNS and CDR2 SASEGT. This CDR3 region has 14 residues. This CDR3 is CASSEAAGFTEAFF.

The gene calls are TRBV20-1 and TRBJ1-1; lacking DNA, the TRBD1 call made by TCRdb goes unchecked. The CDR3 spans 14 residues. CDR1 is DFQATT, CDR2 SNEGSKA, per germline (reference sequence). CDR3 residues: CSALTGGASTEAFF.

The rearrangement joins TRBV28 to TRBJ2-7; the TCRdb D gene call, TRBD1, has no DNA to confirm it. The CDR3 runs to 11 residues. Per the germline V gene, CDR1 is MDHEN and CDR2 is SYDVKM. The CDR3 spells CASSSWRGDYF.